The clone carrying this TCR beta chain has a single count. Its target is unknown. This specimen belongs to a study of glioma-infiltrating T cells. Study-level results: Gliomas, especially low-grade, showed above-expected tissue-blood divergence; non-neoplastic patients showed below.

Amplification of TCR alpha and beta CDR3 regions from RNA used iRepertoire nested multiplex PCR. TCRdb redid the calling of the multiplex PCR reads with MiXCR, one entry per CDR3 protein. The data contain under 200,000 distinct CDR3 sequences, about 31% of them singletons. This CDR3 spans 15 amino acids. V lost 5 bases and J lost 8; bases outside the gene matches: 11. Germline V gene lookup returns CDR1 MNHEY and CDR2 SMNVEV (reference sequence). The source is a human donor with low-grade glioma or glioblastoma, undergoing nonglioma brain surgery, or in good health (not recorded which). The sequenced sample consisted of glioma tissue, nonneoplastic brain tissue, or PBMCs (not recorded which). V gene TRBV27 combines with J gene TRBJ2-1; 8 bases align to TRBD1. DNA for the CDR3: TGTGCCAGCAGTCCCACCAGGGGGCGTGGGTATGAGCAGTTCTTC. Its translation is CASSPTRGRGYEQFF.